This TCR beta chain was found in a study of blood T cell repertoires in COVID-19. Adults between about 18 and 95 years of age took part from 24 US areas. Membership in each cohort depended on participant-reported clinical history. V was shortened by 1 base and J by 7 bases, with 13 bases between the two germline ends. The CDR3 has 14 amino acids. Germline V lookup: CDR1 SGHVS, CDR2 FQNEAQ. Sequencing was performed with immunoSEQ multiplex PCR; in TCRdb, only in-frame clones are kept and a portion is missing. This sample carries about 310,000 clones, 85% of them seen once, and the ten largest clones take approximately 1.9%.

What was sequenced was PBMCs or T cells enriched from blood (not recorded which). The sequence came from a woman in her 30s who had been exposed to COVID-19. V gene TRBV7-8 combines with J gene TRBJ1-1; the D gene is possibly TRBD1 (6 bases). CDR3 in amino acids: CASSLDHVRGEAFF. CDR3 nucleotide sequence: TGTGCCAGCAGCTTAGATCATGTCAGGGGTGAAGCTTTCTTT.